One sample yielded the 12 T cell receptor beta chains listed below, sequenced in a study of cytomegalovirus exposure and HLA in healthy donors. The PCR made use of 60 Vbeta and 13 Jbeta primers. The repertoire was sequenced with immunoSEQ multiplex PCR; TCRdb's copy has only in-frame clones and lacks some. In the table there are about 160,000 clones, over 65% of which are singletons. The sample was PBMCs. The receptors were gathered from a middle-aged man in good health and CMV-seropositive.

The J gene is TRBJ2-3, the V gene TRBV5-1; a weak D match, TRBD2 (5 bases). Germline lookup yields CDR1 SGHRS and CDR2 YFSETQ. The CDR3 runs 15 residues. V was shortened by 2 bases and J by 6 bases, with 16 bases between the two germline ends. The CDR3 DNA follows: TGCGCCAGCAGCTTTAATCGAGGACTCGGGGATACGCAGTATTTT. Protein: CASSFNRGLGDTQYF.

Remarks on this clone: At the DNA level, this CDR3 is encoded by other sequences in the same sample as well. The CDR3 spells CASSLTGQGGYGYTF. CDR3 in DNA: TGTGCCAGCAGCTTGACAGGACAGGGGGGCTATGGCTACACCTTC. The V gene is TRBV7-2, the J gene TRBJ1-2; 10 bases line up with TRBD1. Trimming removed 3 bases from V and 4 bases from J; junction bases left unmatched: 5. Germline assignment: CDR1 SGHTA and CDR2 FQGNSA. The CDR3 sequence is 15 residues long.

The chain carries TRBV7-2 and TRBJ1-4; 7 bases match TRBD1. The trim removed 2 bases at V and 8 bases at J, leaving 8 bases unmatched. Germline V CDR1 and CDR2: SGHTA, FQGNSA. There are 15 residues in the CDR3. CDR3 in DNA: TGTGCCAGCAGCTTATCCACAGGGGTTGGCGAAAAACTGTTTTTT. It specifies CASSLSTGVGEKLFF.

The CDR3 protein is CASSAFQETQYF. In DNA form, the CDR3 reads TGTGCCAGCAGCGCGTTCCAAGAGACCCAGTACTTC. This chain connects TRBV5-4 to TRBJ2-5; D gene unclear. Trimming pared 4 bases from V and 1 base from J, leaving 5 bases between. The CDR3 is 12 amino acids. CDR1 and CDR2 (germline): SGHNT, YYREEE (reference sequence).

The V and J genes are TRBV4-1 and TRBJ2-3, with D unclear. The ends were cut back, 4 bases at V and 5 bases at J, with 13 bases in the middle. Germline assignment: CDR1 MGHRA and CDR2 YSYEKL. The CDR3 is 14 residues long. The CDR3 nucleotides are TGCGCCAGCAGCCCCGGGTCGAGCGTAGATACGCAGTATTTT. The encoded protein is CASSPGSSVDTQYF.

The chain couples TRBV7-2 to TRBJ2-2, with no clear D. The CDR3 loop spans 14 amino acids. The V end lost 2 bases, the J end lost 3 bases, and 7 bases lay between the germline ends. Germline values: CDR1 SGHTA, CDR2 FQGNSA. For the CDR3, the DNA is TGTGCCAGCAGCTTACAACAGTACACCGGGGAGCTGTTTTTT. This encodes CASSLQQYTGELFF. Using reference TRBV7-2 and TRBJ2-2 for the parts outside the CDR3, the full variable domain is GAGVSQSPSNKVTEKGKDVELRCDPISGHTALYWYRQSLGQGLEFLIYFQGNSAPDKSGLPSDRFSAERTGGSVSTLTIQRTQQEDSAVYLCASSLQQYTGELFFGEGSRLTVL.

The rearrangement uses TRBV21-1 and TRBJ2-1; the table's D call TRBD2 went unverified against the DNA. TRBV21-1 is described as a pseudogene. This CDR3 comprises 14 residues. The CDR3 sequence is CASSPRDYTYEQFF. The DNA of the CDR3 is TGTGCCAGCAGCCCCCGGGACTATACGTATGAGCAGTTCTTC.

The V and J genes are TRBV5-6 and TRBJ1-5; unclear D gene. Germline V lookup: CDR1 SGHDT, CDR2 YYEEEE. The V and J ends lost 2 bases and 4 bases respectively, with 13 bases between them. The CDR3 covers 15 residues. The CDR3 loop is CASSLGGFGNQPQHF. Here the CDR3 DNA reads TGTGCCAGCAGCTTAGGAGGGTTTGGTAATCAGCCCCAGCATTTT.

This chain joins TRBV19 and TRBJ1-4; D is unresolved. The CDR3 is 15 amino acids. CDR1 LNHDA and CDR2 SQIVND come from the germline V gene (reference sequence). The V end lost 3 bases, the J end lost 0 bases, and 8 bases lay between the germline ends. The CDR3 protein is CASSMRITTNEKLFF. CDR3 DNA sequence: TGTGCCAGTAGTATGCGGATAACAACTAATGAAAAACTGTTTTTT.

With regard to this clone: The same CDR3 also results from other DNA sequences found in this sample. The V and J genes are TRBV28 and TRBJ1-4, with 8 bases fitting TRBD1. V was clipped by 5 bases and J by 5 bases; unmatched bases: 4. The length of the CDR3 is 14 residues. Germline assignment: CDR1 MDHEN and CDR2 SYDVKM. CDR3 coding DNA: TGTGCCAGCAGTCCCTGGACAGGGAATGAAAAACTGTTTTTT. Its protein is CASSPWTGNEKLFF.

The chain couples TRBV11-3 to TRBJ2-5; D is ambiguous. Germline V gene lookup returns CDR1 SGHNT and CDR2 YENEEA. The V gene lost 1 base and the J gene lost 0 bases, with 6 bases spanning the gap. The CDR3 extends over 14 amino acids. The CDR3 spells CASSLAGDQETQYF. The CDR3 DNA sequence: TGTGCCAGCAGCTTAGCAGGTGACCAAGAGACCCAGTACTTC.

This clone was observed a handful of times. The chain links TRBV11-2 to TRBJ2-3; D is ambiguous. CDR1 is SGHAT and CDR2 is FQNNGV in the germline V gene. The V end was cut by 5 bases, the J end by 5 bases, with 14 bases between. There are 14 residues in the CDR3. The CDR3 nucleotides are TGTGCCAGCAGCCAAAGAGAGTGGAGAGATACGCAGTATTTT. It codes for CASSQREWRDTQYF. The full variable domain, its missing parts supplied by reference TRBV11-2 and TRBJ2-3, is EAGVAQSPRYKIIEKRQSVAFWCNPISGHATLYWYQQILGQGPKLLIQFQNNGVVDDSQLPKDRFSAERLKGVDSTLKIQPAKLEDSAVYLCASSQREWRDTQYFGPGTRLTVL.